Each of the 30 T cell receptor beta chains below was sequenced from the same sample in a study of T cells after yellow fever vaccination. TCRdb reanalysed the 5' RACE reads using MiXCR and keeps one entry per CDR3 protein. The sample includes more than 300,000 distinct CDR3 sequences, 9.5% to 12% of them seen just once. Material: CD4+ T cells sorted from PBMCs, obtained 45 days after the yellow fever booster vaccination. The receptors stem from a man aged 18 to 29 who received the YFV17D yellow fever vaccine.

The chain is built from TRBV6-2 or TRBV6-3 and TRBJ2-3; tentative D call: TRBD2 (6 bases). Germline loops: CDR1 MNHEY, CDR2 SVGEGT. This CDR3 is 15 amino acids long. Trimming removed 2 bases at V and 0 bases at J, with 9 bases between. The CDR3 region has the DNA TGTGCCAGCAGTTACGAGGGGACTAGCACAGATACGCAGTATTTT. The encoded protein is CASSYEGTSTDTQYF.

The CDR3 coding sequence is TGTGCCAGCAGCCCCGTCGGGGGATTTGATTCACCCCTCCACTTT. This encodes CASSPVGGFDSPLHF. The gene calls are TRBV3-1 and TRBJ1-6, with D perhaps matching TRBD1 (5 bases). The germline CDR1 and CDR2 sequences are LGHDT and YNNKEL (reference sequence). Between the trimmed V and J ends, which lost 4 bases and 8 bases, there was a span of 15 bases. CDR3 length: 15 residues.

The chain links TRBV7-3 to TRBJ2-1; no reliable D call. V lost 5 bases, J lost 7 bases, and 9 bases lay in between. The CDR3 totals 12 residues. Germline CDR1 reads SGHTA; CDR2 reads FQGTGA. The CDR3 protein is CASSRGGNEQFF. DNA for the CDR3: TGTGCCAGCAGCCGTGGTGGTAATGAGCAGTTCTTC. The full variable domain, in which reference TRBV7-3 and TRBJ2-1 provide the parts outside the CDR3, is GAGVSQTPSNKVTEKGKYVELRCDPISGHTALYWYRQSLGQGPEFLIYFQGTGAADDSGLPNDRFFAVRPEGSVSTLKIQRTERGDSAVYLCASSRGGNEQFFGPGTRLTVL.

This clonotype showed up many times. J is TRBJ2-5 and V is TRBV5-1; D remains ambiguous. V was pared by 3 bases and J by 3 bases, with 12 bases between. The CDR3 extends over 14 amino acids. The germline CDR1 and CDR2 sequences are SGHRS and YFSETQ. CDR3 loop: CASSWKAVEETQYF. CDR3 sequence (DNA): TGCGCCAGCAGCTGGAAAGCCGTGGAAGAGACCCAGTACTTC.

This clonotype turned up a few times. The chain has TRBV19 and TRBJ2-1; weak D call: TRBD2 (6 bases). CDR1 LNHDA and CDR2 SQIVND come from the germline V gene (reference sequence). V was pared by 7 bases and J by 8 bases, with 21 bases between. The CDR3 runs 15 residues. The CDR3 DNA sequence: TGTGCCAGTACCGCCGGGACCCAGGCGGGGTATGAGCAGTTCTTC. This encodes CASTAGTQAGYEQFF.

This clonotype has ten or more counts. V and J are TRBV4-3 and TRBJ1-5, with D perhaps TRBD1 (5 bases). Deletions cut 3 bases from V and 3 bases from J, with 12 bases between. The CDR3 has 15 amino acids. Germline CDR1 is LGHNA and CDR2 is YSLEER. CDR3 residues: CASSQETAPNQPQHF. As DNA, the CDR3 is TGCGCCAGCAGCCAGGAGACAGCCCCCAATCAGCCCCAGCATTTT.

The chain links TRBV18 to TRBJ1-2, with D possibly being TRBD1 (5 bases). Germline V gene data show CDR1 as KGHSH and CDR2 as LQKENI. Trimming shortened V by 3 bases and J by 3 bases, and 14 bases separated the two germline ends. This CDR3 comprises 15 residues. The CDR3 sequence: CASSPSLEGYYGYTF. CDR3 bases: TGTGCCAGCTCACCGTCACTCGAGGGGTACTATGGCTACACCTTC.

This clonotype was seen many times. The chain has TRBV5-1 and TRBJ2-3, with D unresolved. Germline CDR1 and CDR2: SGHRS and YFSETQ. Trimming took 2 bases from V and 3 from J, leaving 7 bases between them. CDR3 length equals 13 residues. The CDR3 is CASSFDGTDTQYF. The CDR3 DNA reads TGCGCCAGCAGCTTCGACGGGACAGATACGCAGTATTTT. The entire variable domain, with the rest obtained from reference TRBV5-1 and TRBJ2-3, is as follows: KAGVTQTPRYLIKTRGQQVTLSCSPISGHRSVSWYQQTPGQGLQFLFEYFSETQRNKGNFPGRFSGRQFSNSRSEMNVSTLELGDSALYLCASSFDGTDTQYFGPGTRLTVL.

This clonotype was detected a few times. The CDR3 region is CASSGQGRYSPLHF. The CDR3 nucleotides read TGTGCCAGCTCAGGACAGGGTCGGTATTCACCCCTCCACTTT. V usage is TRBV18 and J usage is TRBJ1-6; 8 nucleotides match TRBD1. Losses at the gene ends were 5 bases for V and 8 bases for J; bases not matched to a gene: 5. The V gene's germline CDR1 is KGHSH and CDR2 LQKENI. This CDR3 contains 14 residues.

This clonotype was observed a handful of times. The chain uses TRBV5-6 and TRBJ2-1; TRBD2 aligns across 8 bases. V was clipped by 4 bases and J by 5 bases; unmatched bases: 2. The CDR3 is 13 residues long. Germline V gene sequence: CDR1 SGHDT, CDR2 YYEEEE. CDR3 nucleotides: TGTGCCAGCAGCGTGGGACTAGACAATGAGCAGTTCTTC. It translates to CASSVGLDNEQFF.

J is TRBJ2-7 and V is TRBV6-5; TRBD1 is a possible D gene (5 bases). There are 13 residues in the CDR3. With 2 bases removed from V and 6 bases from J, the gap between germline ends came to 11 bases. Germline V gene data show CDR1 as MNHEY and CDR2 as SVGAGI. In DNA form, the CDR3 reads TGTGCCAGCAGTTACAGTAGGGGTCGCGAGCAGTACGTC. Translating gives CASSYSRGREQYV.

The chain employs TRBV25-1 and TRBJ2-3; D unresolved. Trimming took off 1 base at V and 0 bases at J, with 8 bases between the two ends. CDR3 size: 15 residues. Germline lookup yields CDR1 MGHDK and CDR2 SYGVNS. The CDR3 nucleotides are TGTGCCAGCAGTGAATCCGCAACTAGCACAGATACGCAGTATTTT. Its translation: CASSESATSTDTQYF.

The count of this clonotype is one. This rearrangement joins TRBV11-1 to TRBJ1-5, with D possibly being TRBD1 (5 bases). V lost 9 bases and J lost 3, with 24 bases in between. Germline CDR1 and CDR2: SGHAT and FQDESV (reference sequence). The CDR3 is 17 residues long. This chain's CDR3 is CARNRRGSLRPNQPQHF. The DNA of the CDR3 is TGTGCCAGGAACCGGAGGGGCAGTTTGAGGCCCAATCAGCCCCAGCATTTT.

This clonotype was seen more than once but under ten times. The J gene is TRBJ2-7, the V gene TRBV2; 9 bases align to TRBD1. Trimming cost V 2 bases and J 3 bases; bases outside gene matches: 5. Germline V gives CDR1 SNHLY, CDR2 FYNNEI. CDR3 size: 15 residues. CDR3 protein: CASSERTGVYYEQYF. The CDR3, as DNA: TGTGCCAGCAGTGAACGGACAGGGGTTTACTACGAGCAGTACTTC.

This clonotype was seen ten or more times. The chain joins TRBV2 to TRBJ2-3; a possible D gene is TRBD2 (5 bases). The germline V and J ends were trimmed by 6 bases and 5 bases, with 9 bases remaining between them. Germline CDR1 is SNHLY and CDR2 is FYNNEI. There are 12 residues in the CDR3. This CDR3 reads CASRSAGDTQYF. In nucleotides, the CDR3 is TGTGCCAGCAGAAGTGCGGGAGATACGCAGTATTTT.

The J gene is TRBJ2-5, the V gene TRBV7-8; D gene unclear. The ends were cut back, 2 bases at V and 5 bases at J, with 9 bases in the middle. The CDR3 is made up of 13 amino acids. The germline V gene encodes CDR1 SGHVS and CDR2 FQNEAQ. The CDR3 sequence: CASSLQIGETQYF. DNA for the CDR3: TGTGCCAGCAGCTTACAAATCGGGGAGACCCAGTACTTC.

In its sample, this clonotype was seen a few times. CDR3 coding DNA: TGCGCCAGCAGCTTGACTAGCGGGGCCTCCTACGAGCAGTACTTC. The encoded protein is CASSLTSGASYEQYF. The J gene is TRBJ2-7, the V gene TRBV4-3; 11 bases agree with TRBD2. The CDR3 spans 15 residues. After removal of 5 bases from V and 0 bases from J, the junction contained 3 bases not matched to a gene. Germline loops: CDR1 LGHNA, CDR2 YSLEER.

The chain has TRBV19 and TRBJ1-5, with D hard to call. CDR1 is LNHDA, CDR2 SQIVND, per germline (reference sequence). V gave up 7 bases and J gave up 6 bases, with 16 bases separating them. The CDR3 has 14 residues. The CDR3 coding sequence is TGTGCCAGTAAGAGCGGCGGGTATAGTCAGCCCCAGCATTTT. The encoded protein is CASKSGGYSQPQHF.

The rearrangement links TRBV20-1 to TRBJ1-2, with D perhaps matching TRBD1 (5 bases). V was clipped by 2 bases and J by 7 bases, with 8 bases between them. The CDR3 length is 11 residues. The V gene's germline CDR1 is DFQATT and CDR2 SNEGSKA (reference sequence). CDR3 coding DNA: TGCAGTGCTAGACAGGGACGTGGCTACACCTTC. It specifies CSARQGRGYTF.

This clonotype was observed at least ten times. The J gene is TRBJ1-1, the V gene TRBV12-3 or TRBV12-4; unclear D gene. This CDR3 comprises 11 residues. V was pared by 4 bases and J by 7 bases, with 7 bases between. DNA of the CDR3: TGTGCCAGCAGTTCTACTAATGAAGCTTTCTTT. Translating it yields CASSSTNEAFF.

The rearrangement joins TRBV5-5 to TRBJ1-2; D may be TRBD1 (5 bases). Looked up from germline, CDR1 is SGHKS and CDR2 is YYEKEE (reference sequence). V was pared by 1 base and J by 9 bases, with 13 bases between. This CDR3 has 13 amino acids. The CDR3 nucleotides read TGTGCCAGCAGCTTGAGATCCGGGGCAAGCTACACCTTC. This encodes CASSLRSGASYTF.

The chain links TRBV7-3 to TRBJ2-1; a possible D gene is TRBD2 (5 bases). CDR3 length: 16 amino acids. Trimming took off 3 bases at V and 4 bases at J, with 16 bases between the two ends. Germline-derived CDR1 and CDR2 are SGHTA and FQGTGA. The DNA for the CDR3 is TGTGCCAGCAGCTTCTTGGCGGGCCTTGAATACAATGAGCAGTTCTTC. Translation: CASSFLAGLEYNEQFF.

The chain recombines TRBV7-2 with TRBJ2-3, with 10 bases lining up with TRBD2. The CDR3 consists of 15 residues. CDR1 is SGHTA, CDR2 FQGNSA, per germline. The V and J ends lost 5 bases and 2 bases, in that order; junction bases with no gene match: 4. The CDR3 loop reads CASSPLAGYTDTQYF. CDR3 DNA sequence: TGTGCCAGCAGCCCACTAGCGGGGTACACAGATACGCAGTATTTT.

The chain recombines TRBV4-1 with TRBJ2-3; 10 bases align to TRBD1. CDR1 is MGHRA and CDR2 is YSYEKL in the germline V gene. CDR3 length: 15 amino acids. With V trimmed by 4 bases and J by 10 bases, 11 bases remained unmatched. The CDR3 here is CASSPPGTGELAQYF. The CDR3 nucleotides read TGCGCCAGCAGCCCGCCCGGGACAGGGGAATTGGCGCAGTATTTT.

The J gene is TRBJ2-5, the V gene TRBV20-1; no definite D call. Trimming took 6 bases from V and 4 from J, leaving 18 bases between them. This CDR3 has 14 residues. Germline lookup yields CDR1 DFQATT and CDR2 SNEGSKA (reference sequence). CDR3 bases: TGCAGTGCGCGGCCCGTACTGGAGTCAGAGACCCAGTACTTC. Protein: CSARPVLESETQYF.

This clonotype was counted at least ten times. CDR3 loop: CASSLDQGGQETQYF. The CDR3 region has the DNA TGTGCCAGCAGCTTAGATCAGGGAGGGCAAGAGACCCAGTACTTC. The rearrangement links TRBV7-2 to TRBJ2-5; TRBD2 agrees at 7 bases. The J segment lost 2 bases and the V segment lost 1 base, leaving 4 bases of the junction unmatched. There are 15 residues in the CDR3. Per the germline V gene, CDR1 is SGHTA and CDR2 is FQGNSA.

This clonotype has more than one count but fewer than ten. V is TRBV7-2 and J is TRBJ1-5; D is ambiguous. V dropped 5 bases and J dropped 3 bases, with 8 bases sitting between them. There are 13 residues in the CDR3. CDR1 and CDR2 (germline): SGHTA, FQGNSA. DNA of the CDR3: TGTGCCAGCAGCCCCCTAATCAATCAGCCCCAGCATTTT. Translated: CASSPLINQPQHF.

This clonotype was detected a few times. The genes are TRBV7-8 and TRBJ1-5; TRBD1 agrees at 8 bases. CDR1 SGHVS and CDR2 FQNEAQ come from the germline V gene. The ends lost 7 bases at V and 0 bases at J; junction bases unmatched: 8. The CDR3 has 16 residues. As DNA, the CDR3 is TGTGCCAGCACCGTCGACAGGGGTGGTAGCAATCAGCCCCAGCATTTT. Amino acid sequence: CASTVDRGGSNQPQHF.

This clonotype was found a few times. An end of the junction differs from the germline gene, which may be a read error. This chain uses TRBV18 with TRBJ2-3; D may be TRBD2 (5 bases). Germline CDR1 is KGHSH and CDR2 is LQKENI. The CDR3 totals 15 residues. Here the CDR3 DNA reads TGTGCCAGCTCTCCACCGGCCACCGGGGCAGATACGCAGTATTTT. It is translated as CASSPPATGADTQYF.

The CDR3 region is CASSLGTGGRADTQYF. CDR3 in DNA: TGTGCCAGCAGCTTAGGGACAGGGGGCCGGGCAGATACGCAGTATTTT. The chain employs TRBV7-8 and TRBJ2-3; 11 bases are a match to TRBD1. There are 16 residues in the CDR3. The ends lost 1 base at V and 4 bases at J; junction bases unmatched: 4. Germline-derived CDR1 and CDR2 are SGHVS and FQNEAQ.